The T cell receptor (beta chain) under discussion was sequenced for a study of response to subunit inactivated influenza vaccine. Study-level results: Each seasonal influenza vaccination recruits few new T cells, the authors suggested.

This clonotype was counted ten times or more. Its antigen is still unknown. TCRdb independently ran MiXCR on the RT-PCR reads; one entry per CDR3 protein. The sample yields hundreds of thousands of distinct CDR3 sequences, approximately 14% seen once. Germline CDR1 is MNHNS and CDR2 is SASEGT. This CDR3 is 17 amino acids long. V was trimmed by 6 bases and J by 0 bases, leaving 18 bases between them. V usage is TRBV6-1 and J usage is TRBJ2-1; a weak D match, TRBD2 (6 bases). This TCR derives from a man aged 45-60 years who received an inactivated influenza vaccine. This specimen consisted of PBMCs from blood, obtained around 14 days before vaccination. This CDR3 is CASRPRTSFYSYNEQFF. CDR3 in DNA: TGTGCCAGCAGGCCACGAACTAGCTTCTACTCCTACAATGAGCAGTTCTTC.